These 20 T cell receptor beta chains were all obtained from the same sample, sequenced in a study of shared T cell receptors in the human thymus. Method: immunoSEQ multiplex PCR; TCRdb's copy keeps in-frame clones and lacks some. Of hundreds of thousands of clones detected, approximately 85% appear once; the ten largest clones hold around 0.01%. In addition, the sample was reused for a study of human thymus T cells.

The specimen was thymocytes. Receptor source: a girl in the first two years of life with a congenital heart defect.

This clone appeared a single time. The chain combines TRBV4-1 with TRBJ2-3; 7 bases line up with TRBD1. The CDR3 runs 14 residues. The junction had 2 bases not matched to a gene; V was cut back by 4 bases and J by 1 base. Germline assignment: CDR1 MGHRA and CDR2 YSYEKL. CDR3 coding DNA: TGCGCCAGCAGCCGCCAGGGGGGCACAGATACGCAGTATTTT. Its translation is CASSRQGGTDTQYF.

This clone showed up just a few times. The chain carries TRBV19 and TRBJ2-7, with a weak D call TRBD1 (6 bases). The V and J ends lost 6 bases and 3 bases respectively, with 12 bases between them. The CDR3 runs to 13 residues. The germline CDR1 and CDR2 sequences are LNHDA and SQIVND (reference sequence). The CDR3 loop reads CASSATGFYEQYF. The CDR3, as DNA: TGTGCCAGTAGCGCGACAGGTTTCTACGAGCAGTACTTC. Combining the CDR3 with reference TRBV19 and TRBJ2-7 gives the whole variable domain DGGITQSPKYLFRKEGQNVTLSCEQNLNHDAMYWYRQDPGQGLRLIYYSQIVNDFQKGDIAEGYSVSREKKESFPLTVTSAQKNPTAFYLCASSATGFYEQYFGPGTRLTVT.

The chain combines TRBV7-2 with TRBJ1-6; tentatively, D is TRBD1 (6 bases). V was trimmed by 7 bases and J by 3 bases, leaving 25 bases between them. The CDR3 contains 19 residues. Germline V gene data show CDR1 as SGHTA and CDR2 as FQGNSA. The CDR3 here is CASTNRVGIGPIYNSPLHF. The CDR3 DNA is TGTGCCAGCACTAACAGGGTGGGGATCGGCCCCATCTATAATTCACCCCTCCACTTT.

This clone was detected once. V gene TRBV6-6 combines with J gene TRBJ2-7, with TRBD2 as a possible D gene (5 bases). The V gene's germline CDR1 is MNHNY and CDR2 SVGAGI (reference sequence). The CDR3 length is 13 residues. V was cut by 6 bases and J by 3 bases, with 12 bases left in between. CDR3 nucleotide sequence: TGTGCCAGCAGCTTGAGGGCACACTACGAGCAGTACTTC. Translation: CASSLRAHYEQYF.

The genes are TRBV6-5 and TRBJ1-1; D may be TRBD1 (6 bases). Germline values: CDR1 MNHEY, CDR2 SVGAGI. The CDR3 consists of 11 residues. The germline V and J ends were trimmed by 6 bases and 8 bases, with 10 bases remaining between them. The CDR3: CASRRQEEAFF. The CDR3 nucleotides read TGTGCCAGCAGGAGACAGGAAGAAGCTTTCTTT.

This clone was observed a single time. The chain carries TRBV4-2 and TRBJ2-2, with TRBD1 matching over 9 bases. Losses at the gene ends were 2 bases for V and 7 bases for J; bases not matched to a gene: 11. CDR3 length: 17 residues. CDR1 and CDR2 (germline): LGHNA, YNFKEQ. The CDR3 loop is CASSQSFKTGGLGELFF. CDR3 sequence (DNA): TGTGCCAGCAGCCAATCATTTAAAACAGGGGGCCTCGGGGAGCTGTTTTTT.

V usage is TRBV28 and J usage is TRBJ1-1, with D tentatively TRBD1 (5 bases). V was pared by 5 bases and J by 5 bases, with 18 bases between. The CDR3 spans 15 residues. The germline V gene has CDR1 MDHEN and CDR2 SYDVKM. In DNA, the CDR3 is TGTGCCAGCAGTCCGACCAGGGAAGGTAAAACTGAAGCTTTCTTT. The encoded protein is CASSPTREGKTEAFF.

The chain combines TRBV29-1 with TRBJ1-1; 10 nucleotides align to TRBD1. The CDR3 has 13 residues. V dropped 7 bases and J dropped 4; count of bases not matched to a gene: 6. Germline CDR1 is SQVTM and CDR2 is ANQGSEA. The CDR3 nucleotides read TGCAGCGCCTGGGACAGGGGAGGCACTGAAGCTTTCTTT. The encoded protein is CSAWDRGGTEAFF.

The chain combines TRBV5-1 with TRBJ1-4; TRBD1 agrees at 8 bases. The CDR3 consists of 13 residues. The trim removed 6 bases at V and 8 bases at J, leaving 6 bases unmatched. CDR1 and CDR2 from the germline V gene are SGHRS and YFSETQ. The CDR3 spells CASKRTGWEKLFF. As DNA, the CDR3 is TGCGCCAGCAAAAGGACAGGGTGGGAAAAACTGTTTTTT.

This chain uses TRBV2 with TRBJ1-1, with 8 nucleotides matching TRBD1. Trimming took 6 bases from V and 4 from J; bases not matched to a gene: 4. Germline V gene lookup returns CDR1 SNHLY and CDR2 FYNNEI. The CDR3 covers 13 residues. CDR3 DNA sequence: TGTGCCAGCAGGGGACAGGTGGGCACTGAAGCTTTCTTT. Amino acid sequence: CASRGQVGTEAFF. The entire variable domain, with the rest obtained from reference TRBV2 and TRBJ1-1, is as follows: EPEVTQTPSHQVTQMGQEVILRCVPISNHLYFYWYRQILGQKVEFLVSFYNNEISEKSEIFDDQFSVERPDGSNFTLKIRSTKLEDSAMYFCASRGQVGTEAFFGQGTRLTVV.

The chain combines TRBV6-1 with TRBJ2-1; D perhaps matches TRBD2 (5 bases). Trimming cost V 3 bases and J 0 bases, with 18 bases left between them. CDR3 length: 18 residues. Germline V gene lookup returns CDR1 MNHNS and CDR2 SASEGT. This CDR3 reads CASSEGWTLKSSYNEQFF. In DNA form, the CDR3 reads TGTGCCAGCAGTGAGGGTTGGACTCTCAAGAGCTCCTACAATGAGCAGTTCTTC.

The chain has TRBV4-1 and TRBJ1-1; no clear D gene. The V gene lost 4 bases and the J gene lost 4 bases, with 13 bases spanning the gap. The germline V gene has CDR1 MGHRA and CDR2 YSYEKL. CDR3 length equals 14 residues. In DNA form, the CDR3 reads TGCGCCAGCAGCCTTGAGCGTCGGGGCACTGAAGCTTTCTTT. Its translation: CASSLERRGTEAFF.

This clone was recorded only once. The rearrangement uses TRBV28 and TRBJ2-7; 11 bases line up with TRBD1. Germline CDR1 MDHEN, CDR2 SYDVKM. V lost 1 base and J lost 6; bases outside the gene matches: 20. This CDR3 region has 20 residues. The CDR3: CASSLSRDGPGQGGLGEQYF. In DNA, the CDR3 is TGTGCCAGCAGTTTATCAAGAGACGGGCCGGGACAGGGGGGTCTAGGCGAGCAGTACTTC.

The chain employs TRBV14 and TRBJ2-3; D is perhaps TRBD1 (5 bases). Deletions cut 1 base from V and 6 bases from J, with 14 bases between. CDR1 and CDR2 (germline): SGHDN, FVKESK. This CDR3 comprises 15 residues. Here the CDR3 DNA reads TGTGCCAGCAGCCAAGTCACCCGCCCAGGGGATACGCAGTATTTT. Its protein is CASSQVTRPGDTQYF.

The V and J genes are TRBV7-8 and TRBJ2-1; maybe TRBD1 (5 bases). Trimming took off 1 base at V and 4 bases at J, with 8 bases between the two ends. The germline V gene has CDR1 SGHVS and CDR2 FQNEAQ. CDR3 length equals 14 residues. This CDR3 is CASSLDTGYNEQFF. CDR3 in DNA: TGTGCCAGCAGCTTAGATACAGGATACAATGAGCAGTTCTTC.

The chain joins TRBV5-4 to TRBJ2-7, with D perhaps matching TRBD1 (6 bases). This CDR3 comprises 13 residues. Trimming pared 2 bases from V and 4 bases from J, leaving 10 bases between. The germline CDR1 and CDR2 sequences are SGHNT and YYREEE (reference sequence). CDR3 loop: CASSLEDRYEQYF. CDR3 nucleotide sequence: TGTGCCAGCAGCTTAGAAGACAGGTACGAGCAGTACTTC.

The chain employs TRBV19 and TRBJ1-1; 11 nucleotides line up with TRBD1. After removal of 8 bases from V and 6 bases from J, the junction contained 20 bases not matched to a gene. The germline V gene encodes CDR1 LNHDA and CDR2 SQIVND (reference sequence). The CDR3 is made up of 18 amino acids. CDR3 amino acids: CASGCSGQGGRLLAEAFF. In nucleotides, the CDR3 is TGTGCCAGTGGATGCTCGGGACAGGGGGGGAGGTTATTGGCTGAAGCTTTCTTT.

The gene calls are TRBV29-1 and TRBJ2-7; 7 bases match TRBD2. This CDR3 region has 14 residues. CDR1 is SQVTM, CDR2 ANQGSEA, per germline. Trimming removed 7 bases from V and 0 bases from J; junction bases left unmatched: 9. The CDR3 region is CSALSGAGSYEQYF. CDR3 coding DNA: TGCAGCGCTCTAAGCGGGGCAGGCTCCTACGAGCAGTACTTC.

The chain joins TRBV6-5 to TRBJ1-2; 7 bases map to TRBD1. CDR1 MNHEY and CDR2 SVGAGI come from the germline V gene. The V segment lost 5 bases and the J segment 5 bases; nucleotides outside the gene matches: 8. The CDR3 sequence is 14 residues long. The CDR3 here is CASSVRQGRYGYTF. As DNA, the CDR3 is TGTGCCAGCAGTGTAAGACAGGGAAGATATGGCTACACCTTC.

The genes are TRBV14 and TRBJ2-3, with a weak D call TRBD1 (5 bases). The CDR3 runs to 15 residues. Trimming left V 4 bases short and J 6 bases short, with 17 bases between. The germline V gene encodes CDR1 SGHDN and CDR2 FVKESK. The CDR3 DNA follows: TGTGCCAGCAGCCGGGTCAGGGATATTTCGGATACGCAGTATTTT. Residues: CASSRVRDISDTQYF. The whole variable domain, remainder taken from reference TRBV14 and TRBJ2-3, is EAGVTQFPSHSVIEKGQTVTLRCDPISGHDNLYWYRRVMGKEIKFLLHFVKESKQDESGMPNNRFLAERTGGTYSTLKVQPAELEDSGVYFCASSRVRDISDTQYFGPGTRLTVL.